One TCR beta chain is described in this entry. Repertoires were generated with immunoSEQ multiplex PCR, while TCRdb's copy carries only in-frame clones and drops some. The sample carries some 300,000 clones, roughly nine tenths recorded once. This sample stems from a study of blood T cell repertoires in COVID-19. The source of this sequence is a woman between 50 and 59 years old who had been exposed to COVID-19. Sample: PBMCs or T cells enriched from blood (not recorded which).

The DNA for the CDR3 is TGTGCCAGCAGCCGTAGCGGGGTCTACAATGAGCAGTTCTTC. Translation: CASSRSGVYNEQFF. V and J are TRBV3-1 (or the pseudogene TRBV3-2) and TRBJ2-1; 8 bases fit TRBD2. With 4 bases clipped from V and 3 bases from J, the junction kept 2 bases outside the gene matches. CDR3 size: 14 residues. Germline V gene sequence: CDR1 LGHDT, CDR2 YNNKEL (reference sequence).